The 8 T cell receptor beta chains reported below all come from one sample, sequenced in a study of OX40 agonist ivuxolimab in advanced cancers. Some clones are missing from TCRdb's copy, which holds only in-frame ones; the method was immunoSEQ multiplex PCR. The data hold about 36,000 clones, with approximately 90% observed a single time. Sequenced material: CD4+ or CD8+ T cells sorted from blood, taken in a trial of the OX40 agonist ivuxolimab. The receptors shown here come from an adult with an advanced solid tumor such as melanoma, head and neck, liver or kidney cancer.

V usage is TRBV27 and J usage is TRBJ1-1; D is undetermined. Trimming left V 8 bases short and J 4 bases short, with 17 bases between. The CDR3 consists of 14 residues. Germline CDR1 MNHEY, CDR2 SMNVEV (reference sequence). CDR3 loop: CASRSTPRGTEAFF. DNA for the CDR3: TGTGCCAGCCGATCTACCCCCCGAGGCACTGAAGCTTTCTTT.

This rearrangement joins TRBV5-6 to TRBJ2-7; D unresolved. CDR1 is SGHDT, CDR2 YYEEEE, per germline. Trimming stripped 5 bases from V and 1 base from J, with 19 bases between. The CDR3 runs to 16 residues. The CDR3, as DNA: TGTGCCAGCAGACGTGGGGTAGTTGGGCGTTCCTACGAGCAGTACTTC. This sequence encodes CASRRGVVGRSYEQYF. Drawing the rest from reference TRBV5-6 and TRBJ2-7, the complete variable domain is DAGVTQSPTHLIKTRGQQVTLRCSPKSGHDTVSWYQQALGQGPQFIFQYYEEEERQRGNFPDRFSGHQFPNYSSELNVNALLLGDSALYLCASRRGVVGRSYEQYFGPGTRLTVT.

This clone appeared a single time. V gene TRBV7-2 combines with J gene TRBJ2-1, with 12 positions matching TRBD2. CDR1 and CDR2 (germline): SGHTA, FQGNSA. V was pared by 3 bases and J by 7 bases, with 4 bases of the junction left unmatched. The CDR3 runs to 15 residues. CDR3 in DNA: TGTGCCAGCAGCTTTCTAGCGGGGGGGCCAAATGAGCAGTTCTTC. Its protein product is CASSFLAGGPNEQFF.

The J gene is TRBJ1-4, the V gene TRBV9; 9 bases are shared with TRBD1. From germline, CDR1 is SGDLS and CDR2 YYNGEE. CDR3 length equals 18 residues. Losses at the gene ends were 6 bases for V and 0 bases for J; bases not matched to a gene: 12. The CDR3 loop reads CASNTRDREEATNEKLFF. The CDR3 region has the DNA TGTGCCAGCAACACCCGGGACAGGGAGGAAGCAACTAATGAAAAACTGTTTTTT.

The CDR3 is CASTPQGLPYEQYF. The DNA of the CDR3 is TGCGCCAGCACGCCACAGGGGCTCCCCTACGAGCAGTACTTC. The V and J genes are TRBV5-1 and TRBJ2-7; 7 positions agree with TRBD1. The V and J ends lost 6 bases and 2 bases, in that order; junction bases with no gene match: 8. The length of the CDR3 is 14 residues. The germline V gene has CDR1 SGHRS and CDR2 YFSETQ.

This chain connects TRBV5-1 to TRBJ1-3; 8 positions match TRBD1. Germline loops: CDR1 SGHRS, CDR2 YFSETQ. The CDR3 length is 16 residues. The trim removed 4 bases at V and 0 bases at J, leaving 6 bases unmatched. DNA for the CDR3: TGCGCCAGCAGCGAGGACAGGGCTCCCTCTGGAAACACCATATATTTT. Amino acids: CASSEDRAPSGNTIYF.

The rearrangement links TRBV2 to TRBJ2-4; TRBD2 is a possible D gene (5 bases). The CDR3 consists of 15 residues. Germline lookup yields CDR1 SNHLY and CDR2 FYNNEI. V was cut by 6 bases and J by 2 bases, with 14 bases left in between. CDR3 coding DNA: TGTGCCAGCAGAGTAAACGGGGTTACCAAAAACATTCAGTACTTC. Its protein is CASRVNGVTKNIQYF.

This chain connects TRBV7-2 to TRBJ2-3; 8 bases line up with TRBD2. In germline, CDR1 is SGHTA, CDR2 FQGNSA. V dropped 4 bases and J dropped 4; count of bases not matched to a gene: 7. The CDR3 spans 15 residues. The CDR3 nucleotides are TGTGCCAGCAGCTCGAGCGGGAGCAGAGCAGATACGCAGTATTTT. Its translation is CASSSSGSRADTQYF.